Listed below are T cell receptor beta chains from one sample, sequenced in a study of graft-versus-host responses after intestinal transplantation. Their cognate antigens are unknown. The table came from immunoSEQ multiplex PCR; TCRdb's copy has only in-frame clones and leaves some out. The sample lists fewer than 90,000 clones, approximately 94% occurring once. Sequencing used unstimulated CD4+ T cells sorted from spleen or lymph node cells, obtained before transplant. The origin of the receptors is a human donor who was the organ donor for an intestinal transplant. Each CDR3 is given with its conserved first and last residue. A D gene is named only where the DNA matches it firmly.

j_call d_call v_call cdr3_aa
TRBJ2-5 TRBD2 TRBV6-1 CASSERMPGLAGKTQYF
TRBJ1-1 - TRBV19 CASSITFSEPEAFF
TRBJ2-2 TRBD1 TRBV7-7 CASSPRQGAGELFF
TRBJ2-7 TRBD2 TRBV13 CASRWGLGPLEQYF
TRBJ2-3 - TRBV5-5 CASSLRGPTTDTQYF
TRBJ1-2 - TRBV5-6 CASSFGWQGSVGYTF
TRBJ1-2 - TRBV5-6 CASSSFPGLGYGYTF
TRBJ1-1 - TRBV27 CASSSIGAEAFF
TRBJ1-1 - TRBV30 CAWSTGRGYTEAFF
TRBJ2-1 TRBD2 TRBV19 CASKGRLALDEQFF
TRBJ1-6 - TRBV19 CASSISSTVGSPLHF
TRBJ2-7 - TRBV29-1 CSVLRGSYEQYF
TRBJ1-1 TRBD1 TRBV9 CASSVTGTGLSEAFF
TRBJ1-5 - TRBV6-5 CASSFVGGSNQPQHF
TRBJ2-5 TRBD2 TRBV5-1 CASSFLTSGGTSQETQYF
- TRBD1 TRBV19 CASSRQGLLPYEQYF
TRBJ2-2 - TRBV5-1 CASSLKEEFTGELFF
TRBJ2-7 - TRBV2 CASSETSYEQYF
TRBJ2-7 TRBD1 TRBV19 CASSIVSRQGFGEQYF
TRBJ2-3 - TRBV21-1 CASSKDLSRLAERTDTQYF
TRBJ1-6 - TRBV5-6 CASSPSTGLSSPLHF
TRBJ1-3 TRBD1 TRBV7-3 CASSLGTGSGNTIYF
TRBJ1-1 TRBD1 TRBV6-6 CASSPGQGSNTEAFF
TRBJ1-1 - TRBV5-4 CASSLVPDRMNTEAFF
TRBJ2-1 TRBD2 TRBV4-2 CASSQGFAGGLNNEQFF
TRBJ2-5 TRBD1 TRBV20-1 CSAGRDSVQYF
TRBJ2-7 - TRBV11-3 CASSLSFSFEQYF
TRBJ1-2 - TRBV6-1 CASTTGSGIYGYTF
TRBJ1-2 - TRBV28 CASSARRLGYTF
TRBJ2-4 - TRBV7-9 CASSLSSTASQYF
TRBJ2-3 - TRBV29-1 CSTRLHSTTDTQYF
TRBJ2-3 TRBD2 TRBV5-1 CASTETSGVTDTQYF
TRBJ2-7 - TRBV5-1 CASSLEGDYEQYF
TRBJ1-2 - TRBV30 CAWSKRNGYTF
TRBJ2-2 TRBD1 TRBV7-6 CASRQDRDRGRLGTGELFF
TRBJ1-5 - TRBV11-2 CASSLGRAGNRNQPQHF
TRBJ1-5 TRBD1 TRBV10-3 CAISEQLTGGLSQHF
TRBJ1-1 - TRBV27 CASSLIEGRNSEAFF
TRBJ1-6 - TRBV9 CASSVAQGSSYNSPLHF
TRBJ2-1 - TRBV18 CASSPLRDSYNEQFF
TRBJ1-5 - TRBV7-5 CVRSSRRSCNQPQHF
TRBJ1-4 - TRBV2 CASIRAVKEKLFF
TRBJ1-5 - TRBV28 CASTPSRQYSNQPQHF
TRBJ2-1 TRBD2 TRBV18 CASSASAGPDIHEQFF
TRBJ1-2 - TRBV10-1 CASSESATNYGYTF
TRBJ2-1 - TRBV5-1 CASSTAGPNNEQFF
TRBJ1-1 - TRBV7-9 CATEKGAPEAFF
TRBJ1-2 - TRBV10-2 CASSESAYGYTF
TRBJ1-5 - TRBV7-6 CASSLGARQPQHF
TRBJ1-1 TRBD1 TRBV5-1 CASSWGTGDPEAFF
TRBJ2-3 - TRBV5-1 CASSLAAGPSTDTQYF
TRBJ2-7 - TRBV2 CASRIERTETYEQYF
TRBJ2-3 - TRBV6-5 CASSYRAGGHPDTQYF